The 16 T cell receptor beta chains reported below all come from one sample, sequenced in a study of blood T cell repertoires in COVID-19. TCRdb's table, derived via immunoSEQ multiplex PCR, lists solely in-frame clones and lacks some. In the table there are roughly 200,000 clones, more than 70% of which are singletons. Sequenced sample: PBMCs or T cells enriched from blood (not recorded which). Receptor source: a man in his forties with acute COVID-19.

This chain uses TRBV9 with TRBJ2-1, with 9 bases that match TRBD2. This CDR3 contains 13 residues. J was trimmed by 7 bases and V by 2 bases; bases with no gene match: 1. Germline V gene data show CDR1 as SGDLS and CDR2 as YYNGEE. The CDR3 nucleotides read TGTGCCAGCAGCGTTACTAGCGGGAATGAGCAGTTCTTC. It specifies CASSVTSGNEQFF.

Regarding this clone: Other DNA sequences from this sample encode an identical CDR3 as well. The CDR3 DNA reads as TGTGCCAGCAGCCAGCAGGGGGCTGATTCACCCCTCCACTTT. It translates to CASSQQGADSPLHF. The chain employs TRBV3-1 (or the pseudogene TRBV3-2) and TRBJ1-6; 8 bases fit TRBD1. The J segment lost 8 bases and the V segment lost 3 bases, leaving 3 bases of the junction unmatched. The CDR3 consists of 14 residues. CDR1 is LGHDT and CDR2 is YNNKEL in the germline V gene (reference sequence).

V and J are TRBV20-1 and TRBJ2-3; D call uncertain. There are 10 residues in the CDR3. Trimming removed 6 bases from V and 3 bases from J, with 4 bases in between. Germline loops: CDR1 DFQATT, CDR2 SNEGSKA (reference sequence). DNA of the CDR3: TGCAGTGCCCTAACAGATACGCAGTATTTT. Translated, it gives CSALTDTQYF.

A single count supports this clone. The chain has TRBV2 and TRBJ2-7, with D maybe TRBD1 (6 bases). There are 14 residues in the CDR3. V was pared by 3 bases and J by 4 bases, with 13 bases between. Germline CDR1 reads SNHLY; CDR2 reads FYNNEI. The CDR3 DNA is TGTGCCAGCAGTGAGGAGACAGGACCATACGAGCAGTACTTC. As protein: CASSEETGPYEQYF.

This chain connects TRBV20-1 to TRBJ2-3; D is ambiguous. Per germline, CDR1 DFQATT and CDR2 SNEGSKA (reference sequence). V lost 5 bases, J lost 4 bases, and 7 bases lay in between. The CDR3 is 11 residues long. CDR3 region: CSAGPADTQYF. In nucleotides, the CDR3 is TGCAGTGCTGGCCCCGCAGATACGCAGTATTTT.

This chain links TRBV18 with TRBJ2-3; 9 nucleotides line up with TRBD1. With 1 base clipped from V and 5 bases from J, the junction kept 13 bases outside the gene matches. Germline assignment: CDR1 KGHSH and CDR2 LQKENI. This CDR3 is 18 amino acids long. DNA of the CDR3: TGTGCCAGCTCACCACTCCCGAGGACAGGGGATGGGGGAGATACGCAGTATTTT. It encodes CASSPLPRTGDGGDTQYF.

The rearrangement joins TRBV20-1 to TRBJ2-7; 10 bases match TRBD2. CDR3 length: 13 residues. CDR1 and CDR2 (germline): DFQATT, SNEGSKA (reference sequence). The junction had 5 bases not matched to a gene; V was cut back by 3 bases and J by 6 bases. In nucleotides, the CDR3 is TGCAGTGCTAGTCCTAGCGGGAGACGCGAGCAGTACTTC. It encodes CSASPSGRREQYF.

Only a few counts were recorded for this clone. The chain joins TRBV29-1 to TRBJ2-3; D perhaps matches TRBD2 (6 bases). CDR1 is SQVTM and CDR2 is ANQGSEA in the germline V gene. V was clipped by 1 base and J by 1 base, with 18 bases between them. This CDR3 contains 17 residues. The CDR3 protein is CSVEGGMMEPRTDTQYF. The CDR3 bases are TGCAGCGTTGAAGGCGGGATGATGGAGCCACGCACAGATACGCAGTATTTT.

J is TRBJ1-2 and V is TRBV4-2; D is undetermined. Germline CDR1 is LGHNA and CDR2 is YNFKEQ. Trimming stripped 0 bases from V and 1 base from J, with 6 bases between. There are 14 residues in the CDR3. CDR3 sequence reads: CASSQELINYGYTF. The CDR3 nucleotides read TGTGCCAGCAGCCAAGAGTTAATTAACTATGGCTACACCTTC.

This clone appeared a few times. The chain joins TRBV25-1 to TRBJ2-7, with 7 bases that match TRBD1. This CDR3 contains 15 residues. Germline lookup yields CDR1 MGHDK and CDR2 SYGVNS. V lost 2 bases, J lost 5 bases, and 9 bases stayed unmatched. For the CDR3, the DNA is TGTGCCAGCAGTGAACCCGACAGGGCAGCCCACGAGCAGTACTTC. This sequence encodes CASSEPDRAAHEQYF.

This clone was observed once. The chain is built from TRBV3-1 (or the pseudogene TRBV3-2) and TRBJ2-3; D unresolved. V was cut by 4 bases and J by 1 base, with 9 bases left in between. The CDR3 extends over 14 amino acids. Germline lookup yields CDR1 LGHDT and CDR2 YNNKEL (reference sequence). This chain's CDR3 is CASSPTLGTDTQYF. CDR3 coding DNA: TGTGCCAGCAGCCCAACCCTAGGCACAGATACGCAGTATTTT.

The chain couples TRBV19 to TRBJ2-7; D remains unclear. This CDR3 comprises 15 residues. V lost 6 bases to trimming and J lost 2 bases, with 17 bases between them. CDR1 LNHDA and CDR2 SQIVND come from the germline V gene (reference sequence). The CDR3 sequence is CASSPNHGFPYEQYF. The CDR3 DNA follows: TGTGCCAGTAGCCCCAATCACGGTTTCCCCTACGAGCAGTACTTC.

The chain has TRBV12-3 or TRBV12-4 and TRBJ2-1; 8 bases align to TRBD2. With 5 bases clipped from V and 7 bases from J, the junction kept 1 base outside the gene matches. The CDR3 covers 12 residues. The CDR3 nucleotides read TGTGCCAGCAGTGGGACTAGGAATGAGCAGTTCTTC. Encoded protein: CASSGTRNEQFF.

The chain recombines TRBV9 with TRBJ2-7, with 7 bases that match TRBD2. There are 13 residues in the CDR3. After removal of 2 bases from V and 4 bases from J, the junction contained 3 bases not matched to a gene. CDR1 and CDR2 (germline): SGDLS, YYNGEE. For the CDR3, the DNA is TGTGCCAGCAGCGTCTCTAGCGGATACGAGCAGTACTTC. It encodes CASSVSSGYEQYF.

This clone was counted a single time. The CDR3 protein is CASSTGVSSQPQHF. CDR3 sequence (DNA): TGTGCCAGCAGCACGGGGGTTAGTTCTCAGCCCCAGCATTTT. The chain links TRBV5-5 to TRBJ1-5; possibly TRBD1 for D (5 bases). Trimming cost V 4 bases and J 6 bases, with 14 bases left between them. The V gene's germline CDR1 is SGHKS and CDR2 YYEKEE (reference sequence). CDR3 length equals 14 residues.

The chain is built from TRBV9 and TRBJ1-1; unclear D gene. CDR1 and CDR2 from the germline V gene are SGDLS and YYNGEE. The CDR3 loop spans 14 amino acids. V was cut by 6 bases and J by 4 bases, with 16 bases left in between. CDR3 in DNA: TGTGCCAGCACCCCCCGCGGCCGCCCCACTGAAGCTTTCTTT. It yields the protein CASTPRGRPTEAFF.